These 19 T cell receptor beta chains came from one sample sequenced in a study of blood T cell repertoires in COVID-19. TCRdb's copy holds only in-frame clones and misses some; the assay was immunoSEQ multiplex PCR. The table has approximately 200,000 clones, roughly 92% seen once. Sequenced material: peripheral blood. Every receptor here comes from a man aged 25 to 45 with COVID-19, enrolled during active disease.

CDR3 in DNA: TGTGCCAGCAGCCCCGGACAGGGGACTGGCTACACCTTC. It yields the protein CASSPGQGTGYTF. The chain combines TRBV3-1 (or the pseudogene TRBV3-2) with TRBJ1-2, with 9 positions matching TRBD1. Germline CDR1 is LGHDT and CDR2 is YNNKEL (reference sequence). V lost 4 bases, J lost 7 bases, and 4 bases stayed unmatched. The CDR3 extends over 13 amino acids.

J is TRBJ2-7 and V is TRBV2; D is perhaps TRBD1 (6 bases). Germline V gene sequence: CDR1 SNHLY, CDR2 FYNNEI. The CDR3 runs to 13 residues. The germline V and J ends were trimmed by 6 bases and 1 base, with 10 bases remaining between them. The DNA of the CDR3 is TGTGCCAGCAGATTCGGACAGTCCTACGAGCAGTACTTC. This gives the protein CASRFGQSYEQYF.

This chain connects TRBV30 to TRBJ1-1; no clear D. The V end lost 7 bases, the J end lost 4 bases, and 10 bases lay between the germline ends. This CDR3 has 11 amino acids. CDR1 is GTSNPN and CDR2 is SVGIG in the germline V gene (reference sequence). The CDR3 reads CAFQVRTEAFF. The CDR3 coding sequence is TGTGCCTTCCAAGTGCGCACTGAAGCTTTCTTT.

This chain joins TRBV3-1 (or the pseudogene TRBV3-2) and TRBJ2-7; possible D gene TRBD1, 6 bases. V was cut by 0 bases and J by 7 bases, with 13 bases left in between. This CDR3 is 14 amino acids long. Germline CDR1 reads LGHDT; CDR2 reads YNNKEL (reference sequence). The CDR3 sequence is CASSQDTGSGEQYF. Here the CDR3 DNA reads TGTGCCAGCAGCCAAGATACAGGGAGTGGGGAGCAGTACTTC.

V gene TRBV30 combines with J gene TRBJ1-5; possible D gene TRBD1, 5 bases. CDR3 size: 13 residues. V lost 1 base to trimming and J lost 4 bases, with 8 bases between them. The V gene's germline CDR1 is GTSNPN and CDR2 SVGIG (reference sequence). The CDR3 here is CAWSAGVNQPQHF. Written as DNA, the CDR3 is TGTGCCTGGAGTGCGGGGGTTAATCAGCCCCAGCATTTT.

The rearrangement links TRBV20-1 to TRBJ2-3; D perhaps matches TRBD2 (6 bases). CDR1 is DFQATT, CDR2 SNEGSKA, per germline (reference sequence). CDR3 size: 17 residues. The germline V and J ends were trimmed by 3 bases and 2 bases, with 21 bases remaining between them. As DNA, the CDR3 is TGCAGTGCTAGTGATTTAGATAGCGGTAAATTCACAGATACGCAGTATTTT. This codes for CSASDLDSGKFTDTQYF.

J is TRBJ2-2 and V is TRBV28; 10 positions match TRBD1. Germline V gives CDR1 MDHEN, CDR2 SYDVKM. The CDR3 consists of 15 residues. V gave up 5 bases and J gave up 1 base; unmatched junction bases: 1. CDR3 DNA sequence: TGTGCCAGCAGTCGGGACAGGGGGAACACCGGGGAGCTGTTTTTT. Amino acids: CASSRDRGNTGELFF.

The rearrangement links TRBV27 to TRBJ1-4, with D maybe TRBD1 (5 bases). This CDR3 spans 14 amino acids. CDR1 is MNHEY, CDR2 SMNVEV, per germline (reference sequence). Trimming removed 4 bases at V and 1 base at J, with 7 bases between. CDR3 nucleotide sequence: TGTGCCAGCAGTTCCCAGGGAACTAATGAAAAACTGTTTTTT. It is translated as CASSSQGTNEKLFF.

The J gene is TRBJ2-1, the V gene TRBV10-2; tentatively, D is TRBD1 (5 bases). The germline gives CDR1 WSHSY, CDR2 SAAADI. The ends were cut back, 6 bases at V and 6 bases at J, with 9 bases in the middle. The CDR3 spans 12 residues. CDR3 DNA sequence: TGCGCCAGCAGCGAAGACAGCAATGAGCAGTTCTTC. It is translated as CASSEDSNEQFF.

Worth noting for this clone: This sample includes further DNA sequences coding for the same CDR3. The J gene is TRBJ1-6, the V gene TRBV27; D is unresolved. Trimming left V 3 bases short and J 0 bases short, with 6 bases between. Germline-derived CDR1 and CDR2 are MNHEY and SMNVEV (reference sequence). The CDR3 extends over 15 amino acids. The CDR3 coding sequence is TGTGCCAGCAGTTTCCGTAGCTCCTATAATTCACCCCTCCACTTT. Its translation: CASSFRSSYNSPLHF.

V usage is TRBV4-1 and J usage is TRBJ2-2, with D unclear. The CDR3 sequence is 11 residues long. V was trimmed by 3 bases and J by 6 bases, leaving 2 bases between them. Germline V gene sequence: CDR1 MGHRA, CDR2 YSYEKL. CDR3 amino acids: CASSHSGELFF. The CDR3 DNA is TGCGCCAGCAGCCACTCCGGGGAGCTGTTTTTT.

The chain has TRBV3-1 (or the pseudogene TRBV3-2) and TRBJ1-6; D is possibly TRBD1 (6 bases). In germline, CDR1 is LGHDT, CDR2 YNNKEL (reference sequence). With 8 bases removed from V and 0 bases from J, the gap between germline ends came to 20 bases. CDR3 size: 18 residues. The CDR3 DNA follows: TGTGCCAGCGTTGATGAGACCGACAGGAGCTCCTATAATTCACCCCTCCACTTT. Encoded protein: CASVDETDRSSYNSPLHF.

This chain joins TRBV3-1 (or the pseudogene TRBV3-2) and TRBJ2-7; D not certain. Germline lookup yields CDR1 LGHDT and CDR2 YNNKEL (reference sequence). Trimming took off 5 bases at V and 3 bases at J, with 5 bases between the two ends. The CDR3 is 11 residues long. CDR3 sequence (DNA): TGTGCCAGCAGCTCAAACTACGAGCAGTACTTC. Protein: CASSSNYEQYF.

The chain recombines TRBV5-1 with TRBJ2-2; 9 positions match TRBD2. The ends lost 4 bases at V and 0 bases at J; junction bases unmatched: 7. The CDR3 has 17 residues. CDR1 is SGHRS and CDR2 is YFSETQ in the germline V gene. The CDR3 protein is CASSRSSGASNTGELFF. CDR3 DNA: TGCGCCAGCAGCCGGTCTAGCGGGGCGTCGAACACCGGGGAGCTGTTTTTT.

This sequence joins TRBV13 and TRBJ1-3; no clear D. Germline values: CDR1 PRHDT, CDR2 FYEKMQ (reference sequence). The CDR3 extends over 17 amino acids. Trimming cost V 2 bases and J 0 bases, with 14 bases left between them. The CDR3 protein is CASSLRFGRLSGNTIYF. CDR3 in DNA: TGTGCCAGCAGCTTACGGTTCGGCCGACTCTCTGGAAACACCATATATTTT. The variable domain in full, completed from reference TRBV13 and TRBJ1-3, reads AAGVIQSPRHLIKEKRETATLKCYPIPRHDTVYWYQQGPGQDPQFLISFYEKMQSDKGSIPDRFSAQQFSDYHSELNMSSLELGDSALYFCASSLRFGRLSGNTIYFGEGSWLTVV.

The V and J genes are TRBV6-6 and TRBJ1-4; a possible D gene is TRBD1 (5 bases). In germline, CDR1 is MNHNY, CDR2 SVGAGI (reference sequence). This CDR3 is built from 15 residues. Trimming took 3 bases from V and 8 from J, leaving 16 bases between them. This chain's CDR3 is CASSYHRDSYEKLFF. The CDR3 coding sequence is TGTGCCAGCAGTTATCACCGGGACTCTTACGAAAAACTGTTTTTT.

The V call is TRBV6-5, the J call TRBJ1-2, with D maybe TRBD1 (5 bases). The germline V gene encodes CDR1 MNHEY and CDR2 SVGAGI. Trimming cost V 6 bases and J 6 bases, with 17 bases left between them. This CDR3 region has 14 residues. The CDR3 DNA follows: TGTGCCAGCAGAGACAGTGGCAAAGTCGATGGCTACACCTTC. Protein product: CASRDSGKVDGYTF.

The chain links TRBV7-6 to TRBJ2-2; TRBD1 matches at 7 bases. CDR1 SGHVS and CDR2 FNYEAQ come from the germline V gene. The CDR3 has 15 residues. The ends lost 4 bases at V and 0 bases at J; junction bases unmatched: 2. Here the CDR3 reads CASSSGTANTGELFF. The CDR3 bases are TGTGCCAGCAGCTCAGGGACAGCGAACACCGGGGAGCTGTTTTTT.

The chain employs TRBV6-5 and TRBJ1-2; D may be TRBD1 (6 bases). CDR1 MNHEY and CDR2 SVGAGI come from the germline V gene. This CDR3 has 15 residues. The V gene lost 6 bases and the J gene lost 0 bases, with 14 bases spanning the gap. The CDR3 loop is CASRQGLEANYGYTF. For the CDR3, the DNA is TGTGCCAGCAGACAGGGTCTTGAAGCTAACTATGGCTACACCTTC.